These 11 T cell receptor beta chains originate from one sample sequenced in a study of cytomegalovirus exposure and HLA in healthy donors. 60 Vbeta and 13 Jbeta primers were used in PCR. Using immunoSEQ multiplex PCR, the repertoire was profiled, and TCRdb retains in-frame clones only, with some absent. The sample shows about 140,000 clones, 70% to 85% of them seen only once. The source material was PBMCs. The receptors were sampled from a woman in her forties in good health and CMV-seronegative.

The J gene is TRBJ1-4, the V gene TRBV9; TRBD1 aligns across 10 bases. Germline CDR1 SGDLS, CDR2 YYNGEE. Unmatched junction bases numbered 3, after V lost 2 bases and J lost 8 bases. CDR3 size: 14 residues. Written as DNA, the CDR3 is TGTGCCAGCAGCGTGGACAGGGGGGAAGAAAAACTGTTTTTT. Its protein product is CASSVDRGEEKLFF.

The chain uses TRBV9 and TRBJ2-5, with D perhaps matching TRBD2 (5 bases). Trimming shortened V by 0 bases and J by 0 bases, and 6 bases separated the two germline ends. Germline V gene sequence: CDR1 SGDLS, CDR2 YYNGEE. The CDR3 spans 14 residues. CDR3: CASSVDGNQETQYF. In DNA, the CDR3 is TGTGCCAGCAGCGTAGACGGGAACCAAGAGACCCAGTACTTC. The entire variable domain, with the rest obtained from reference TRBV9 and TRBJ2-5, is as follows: DSGVTQTPKHLITATGQRVTLRCSPRSGDLSVYWYQQSLDQGLQFLIQYYNGEERAKGNILERFSAQQFPDLHSELNLSSLELGDSALYFCASSVDGNQETQYFGPGTRLLVL.

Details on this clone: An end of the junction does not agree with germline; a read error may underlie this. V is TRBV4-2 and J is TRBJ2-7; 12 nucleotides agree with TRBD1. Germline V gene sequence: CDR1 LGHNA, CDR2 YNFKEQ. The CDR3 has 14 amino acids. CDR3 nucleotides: TGTGTCAGCAGCCTGGGACAGGGGGCGAGAGAGCAGTACTTC. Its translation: CVSSLGQGAREQYF.

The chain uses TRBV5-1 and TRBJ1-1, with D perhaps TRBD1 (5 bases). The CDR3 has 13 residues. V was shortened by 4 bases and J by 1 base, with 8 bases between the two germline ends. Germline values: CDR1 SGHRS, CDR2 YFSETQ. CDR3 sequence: CASSTGQNTEAFF. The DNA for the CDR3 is TGCGCCAGCAGCACCGGACAGAACACTGAAGCTTTCTTT.

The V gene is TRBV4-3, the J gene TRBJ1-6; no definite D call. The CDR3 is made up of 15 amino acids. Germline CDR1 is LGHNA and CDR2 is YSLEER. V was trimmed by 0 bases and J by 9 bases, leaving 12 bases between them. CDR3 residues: CASSQDPGFGSPLHF. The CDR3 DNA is TGCGCCAGCAGCCAAGATCCCGGGTTTGGTTCACCCCTCCACTTT.

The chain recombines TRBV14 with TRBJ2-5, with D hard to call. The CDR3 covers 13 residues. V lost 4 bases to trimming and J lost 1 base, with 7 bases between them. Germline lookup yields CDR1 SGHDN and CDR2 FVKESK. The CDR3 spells CASSRQRQETQYF. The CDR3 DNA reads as TGTGCCAGCAGCCGACAACGCCAAGAGACCCAGTACTTC. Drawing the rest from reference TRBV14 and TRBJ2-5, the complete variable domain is EAGVTQFPSHSVIEKGQTVTLRCDPISGHDNLYWYRRVMGKEIKFLLHFVKESKQDESGMPNNRFLAERTGGTYSTLKVQPAELEDSGVYFCASSRQRQETQYFGPGTRLLVL.

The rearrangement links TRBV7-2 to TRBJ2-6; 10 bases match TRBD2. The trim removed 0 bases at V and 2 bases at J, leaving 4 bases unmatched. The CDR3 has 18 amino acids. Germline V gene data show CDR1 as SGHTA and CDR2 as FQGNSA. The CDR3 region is CASSLAPSGSPGANVLTF. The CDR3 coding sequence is TGTGCCAGCAGCTTAGCCCCTAGCGGGAGCCCTGGGGCCAACGTCCTGACTTTC. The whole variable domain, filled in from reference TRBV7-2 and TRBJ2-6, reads GAGVSQSPSNKVTEKGKDVELRCDPISGHTALYWYRQSLGQGLEFLIYFQGNSAPDKSGLPSDRFSAERTGGSVSTLTIQRTQQEDSAVYLCASSLAPSGSPGANVLTFGAGSRLTVL.

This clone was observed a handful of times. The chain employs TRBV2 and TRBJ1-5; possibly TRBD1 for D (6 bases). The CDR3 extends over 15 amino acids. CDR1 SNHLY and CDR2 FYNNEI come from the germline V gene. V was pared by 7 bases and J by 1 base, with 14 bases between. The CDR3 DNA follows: TGTGCCAGCACCCAGCAGGGGATCAGCAATCAGCCCCAGCATTTT. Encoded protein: CASTQQGISNQPQHF.

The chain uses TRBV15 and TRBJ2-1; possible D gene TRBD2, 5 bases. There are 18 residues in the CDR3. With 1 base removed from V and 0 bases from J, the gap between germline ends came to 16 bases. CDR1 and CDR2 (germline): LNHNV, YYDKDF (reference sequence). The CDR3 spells CATSRGGSQKPSYNEQFF. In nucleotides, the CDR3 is TGTGCCACCAGCAGAGGAGGGTCCCAAAAACCCTCCTACAATGAGCAGTTCTTC.

CDR3 bases: TGCGCCAGCAGCCCACAGGGGGCTAATGAAAAACTGTTTTTT. Translating it yields CASSPQGANEKLFF. The chain has TRBV5-1 and TRBJ1-4; TRBD1 matches 8 bases. The V segment lost 4 bases and the J segment 3 bases; nucleotides outside the gene matches: 2. This CDR3 has 14 residues. Germline CDR1 reads SGHRS; CDR2 reads YFSETQ. Supplemented by reference TRBV5-1 and TRBJ1-4, the full variable domain reads KAGVTQTPRYLIKTRGQQVTLSCSPISGHRSVSWYQQTPGQGLQFLFEYFSETQRNKGNFPGRFSGRQFSNSRSEMNVSTLELGDSALYLCASSPQGANEKLFFGSGTQLSVL.

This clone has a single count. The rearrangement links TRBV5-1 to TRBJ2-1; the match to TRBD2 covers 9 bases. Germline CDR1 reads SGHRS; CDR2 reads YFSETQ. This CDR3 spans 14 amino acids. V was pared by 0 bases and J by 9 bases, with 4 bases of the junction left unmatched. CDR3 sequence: CASSLALAGIEQFF. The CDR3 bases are TGCGCCAGCAGCTTGGCGCTAGCGGGGATTGAGCAGTTCTTC.